These T cell receptor beta chains were read from a single sample in a study of response to subunit inactivated influenza vaccine. TCRdb re-analysed the RT-PCR reads in MiXCR, keeping a single row per CDR3 protein. The table records more than 700,000 distinct CDR3 sequences, 21% of them present only once. The sequencing used PBMCs from blood, collected around 5 days after vaccination. The receptor set was obtained from a man aged 50 or older who received an inactivated influenza vaccine. Each CDR3 is given with its conserved first and last residue. The order of the fields is CDR3 DNA, CDR3 protein, J gene, V gene, clone size, D gene, CDR3 length. D genes are given only for firm matches. The size field is filled for only some rows; it gives once, few, many or a size class.

cdr3_nt: TGCAGTGCTTCCGACAGGGGGCGAGATCAGCCCCAGCATTTT
cdr3_aa: CSASDRGRDQPQHF
j_call: TRBJ1-5
v_call: TRBV20-1
clone_size: few
d_call: TRBD1
cdr3_length: 14

cdr3_nt: TGCAGCGTTGGAGTAGCGGGGTGGGATACGCAGTATTTT
cdr3_aa: CSVGVAGWDTQYF
j_call: TRBJ2-3
v_call: TRBV29-1
clone_size: few
d_call: TRBD2
cdr3_length: 13

cdr3_nt: TGTGCCAGCAGTCCTTTGGGTTTGGGCTACGAGCAGTACTTC
cdr3_aa: CASSPLGLGYEQYF
j_call: TRBJ2-7
v_call: TRBV12-3/TRBV12-4
clone_size: few
d_call: -
cdr3_length: 14

cdr3_nt: TGCAGTGCTAGAGATGTAGTGGACATCTCCTACGAGCAGTACTTC
cdr3_aa: CSARDVVDISYEQYF
j_call: TRBJ2-7
v_call: TRBV20-1
clone_size: -
d_call: -
cdr3_length: 15

cdr3_nt: TGCAGCGTCCGGGACAATGAAGCTTTCTTT
cdr3_aa: CSVRDNEAFF
j_call: TRBJ1-1
v_call: TRBV29-1
clone_size: -
d_call: -
cdr3_length: 10

cdr3_nt: TGTGCCAGCAGCTTATTAGCGGGGTTCGCCTACAATGAGCAGTTCTTC
cdr3_aa: CASSLLAGFAYNEQFF
j_call: TRBJ2-1
v_call: TRBV7-2
clone_size: many
d_call: TRBD2
cdr3_length: 16

cdr3_nt: TGTGCCAGCAGCTTGGCCGGGACAGGGAGCTACGAGCAGTACTTC
cdr3_aa: CASSLAGTGSYEQYF
j_call: TRBJ2-7
v_call: TRBV7-2
clone_size: many
d_call: TRBD1
cdr3_length: 15

cdr3_nt: TGTGCCAGCAGCTTCCGACAGGAAGAGACCCAGTACTTC
cdr3_aa: CASSFRQEETQYF
j_call: TRBJ2-5
v_call: TRBV11-3
clone_size: -
d_call: -
cdr3_length: 13

cdr3_nt: TGTGCCAGCAGTTTAGACTATGGTAGCAATCAGCCCCAGCATTTT
cdr3_aa: CASSLDYGSNQPQHF
j_call: TRBJ1-5
v_call: TRBV12-3/TRBV12-4
clone_size: few
d_call: -
cdr3_length: 15

cdr3_nt: TGTGCCAGCAGCCGGCAAGAAGGGGGCTACACCTTC
cdr3_aa: CASSRQEGGYTF
j_call: TRBJ1-2
v_call: TRBV4-2
clone_size: few
d_call: -
cdr3_length: 12

cdr3_nt: TGTGCCATCAGGGACAGCATAAGCACAGATACGCAGTATTTT
cdr3_aa: CAIRDSISTDTQYF
j_call: TRBJ2-3
v_call: TRBV10-3
clone_size: few
d_call: -
cdr3_length: 14

cdr3_nt: TGTGCCAGCAGTTACACCCAGGACCTACCCCACCACAATGAGCAGTTCTTC
cdr3_aa: CASSYTQDLPHHNEQFF
j_call: TRBJ2-1
v_call: TRBV6-5
clone_size: many
d_call: -
cdr3_length: 17

cdr3_nt: TGTGCCAGCAGCCCCCTGGCGGGGGGGGGGTTCTTC
cdr3_aa: CASSPLAGGGFF
j_call: TRBJ2-1
v_call: TRBV6-6
clone_size: few
d_call: TRBD2
cdr3_length: 12

cdr3_nt: TGTGCCAGCAGCCTTCTCCGAGGGCAGCCCCAGCATTTT
cdr3_aa: CASSLLRGQPQHF
j_call: TRBJ1-5
v_call: TRBV12-3/TRBV12-4
clone_size: few
d_call: -
cdr3_length: 13

cdr3_nt: TGTGCCAGCAGCCCGGCCCTAGTTGTTGATTCACCCCTCCACTTT
cdr3_aa: CASSPALVVDSPLHF
j_call: TRBJ1-6
v_call: TRBV11-2
clone_size: few
d_call: -
cdr3_length: 15

cdr3_nt: TGTGCCAGCAGTTACTCGATGGGGGGGGGCCTTCTGAGCACAGATACGCAGTATTTT
cdr3_aa: CASSYSMGGGLLSTDTQYF
j_call: TRBJ2-3
v_call: TRBV6-2/TRBV6-3
clone_size: -
d_call: -
cdr3_length: 19

cdr3_nt: TGTGCCAGCAGCCCGTGGGACGGTGAAGCTTTCTTT
cdr3_aa: CASSPWDGEAFF
j_call: TRBJ1-1
v_call: TRBV5-6
clone_size: many
d_call: -
cdr3_length: 12

cdr3_nt: TGTGCCAGCAGCTCCTTCAACTCTGGGGCCAACGTCCTGACTTTC
cdr3_aa: CASSSFNSGANVLTF
j_call: TRBJ2-6
v_call: TRBV11-1
clone_size: -
d_call: -
cdr3_length: 15

cdr3_nt: TGCGCCAGCAGCCCTAGACTAGCGGGGTCCTCAGATACGCAGTATTTT
cdr3_aa: CASSPRLAGSSDTQYF
j_call: TRBJ2-3
v_call: TRBV5-1
clone_size: few
d_call: TRBD2
cdr3_length: 16

cdr3_nt: TGTGCCAGCAGTTGGGACACCGGACGCAATGAGCAGTTCTTC
cdr3_aa: CASSWDTGRNEQFF
j_call: TRBJ2-1
v_call: TRBV5-6
clone_size: few
d_call: -
cdr3_length: 14

cdr3_nt: TGTGCCAGCAGTACTGTTGGGGCGGCCTCCTACGAGCAGTACTTC
cdr3_aa: CASSTVGAASYEQYF
j_call: TRBJ2-7
v_call: TRBV6-2/TRBV6-3
clone_size: -
d_call: -
cdr3_length: 15

cdr3_nt: TGCAGTGCTAGAGATACACTGAATGAGCAGTTCTTC
cdr3_aa: CSARDTLNEQFF
j_call: TRBJ2-1
v_call: TRBV20-1
clone_size: -
d_call: -
cdr3_length: 12

cdr3_nt: TGCAGTGCTAGACACTGGAGCTCCTACAATGAGCAGTTCTTC
cdr3_aa: CSARHWSSYNEQFF
j_call: TRBJ2-1
v_call: TRBV20-1
clone_size: -
d_call: -
cdr3_length: 14

cdr3_nt: TGTGCCAGCAGCTCGCCAGGGGTCGTGAAAACTGAAGCTTTCTTT
cdr3_aa: CASSSPGVVKTEAFF
j_call: TRBJ1-1
v_call: TRBV7-8
clone_size: -
d_call: -
cdr3_length: 15

cdr3_nt: TGTGCCAGCGAGCCGGGACCAGGAGGCTATGGCTACACCTTC
cdr3_aa: CASEPGPGGYGYTF
j_call: TRBJ1-2
v_call: TRBV7-9
clone_size: few
d_call: -
cdr3_length: 14

cdr3_nt: TGTGCCAGCAGCGTAGGGACTAGCGCAGATGAGCAGTTCTTC
cdr3_aa: CASSVGTSADEQFF
j_call: TRBJ2-1
v_call: TRBV7-9
clone_size: -
d_call: TRBD2
cdr3_length: 14

cdr3_nt: TGCAGCGCCAGGGCCGCCGAAGCAACTAATGAAAAACTGTTTTTT
cdr3_aa: CSARAAEATNEKLFF
j_call: TRBJ1-4
v_call: TRBV29-1
clone_size: -
d_call: -
cdr3_length: 15

cdr3_nt: TGCGCCAGCAGTGAAGAGGGGCGGGCGGAAGCTTTCTTT
cdr3_aa: CASSEEGRAEAFF
j_call: TRBJ1-1
v_call: TRBV10-2
clone_size: few
d_call: -
cdr3_length: 13

cdr3_nt: TGCAGTGCTAGAGGCCAACGACAGGGAAACTCTGGGGCCAACGTCCTGACTTTC
cdr3_aa: CSARGQRQGNSGANVLTF
j_call: TRBJ2-6
v_call: TRBV20-1
clone_size: -
d_call: TRBD1
cdr3_length: 18

cdr3_nt: TGTGCCAGCAGCCAAGATGGCAGGGGGAGCGAGCAGTACTTC
cdr3_aa: CASSQDGRGSEQYF
j_call: TRBJ2-7
v_call: TRBV3-1
clone_size: -
d_call: TRBD1
cdr3_length: 14

cdr3_nt: TGCAGCGTTGCAACAGCTACGCAGTATTTT
cdr3_aa: CSVATATQYF
j_call: TRBJ2-3
v_call: TRBV29-1
clone_size: few
d_call: -
cdr3_length: 10

cdr3_nt: TGTGCCAGCAGCCAAGGGCCTAGCGCCTACTACAATGAGCAGTTCTTC
cdr3_aa: CASSQGPSAYYNEQFF
j_call: TRBJ2-1
v_call: TRBV14
clone_size: -
d_call: -
cdr3_length: 16

cdr3_nt: TGTGCCAGCAGCTACTGGGGACAGGGGAACCAAGAGACCCAGTACTTC
cdr3_aa: CASSYWGQGNQETQYF
j_call: TRBJ2-5
v_call: TRBV7-2
clone_size: -
d_call: TRBD1
cdr3_length: 16

cdr3_nt: TGTGCCAGCAGCCCCGGTTTCGGGGTGGAGCAGTACTTC
cdr3_aa: CASSPGFGVEQYF
j_call: TRBJ2-7
v_call: TRBV28
clone_size: -
d_call: -
cdr3_length: 13

cdr3_nt: TGCGCCAGCAGCTTGGGGGCCAATTCACCCCTCCACTTT
cdr3_aa: CASSLGANSPLHF
j_call: TRBJ1-6
v_call: TRBV5-1
clone_size: -
d_call: -
cdr3_length: 13

cdr3_nt: TGCAGTGCCGAAAATACAGGGAAGTACGAGCAGTACTTC
cdr3_aa: CSAENTGKYEQYF
j_call: TRBJ2-7
v_call: TRBV20-1
clone_size: few
d_call: -
cdr3_length: 13

cdr3_nt: TGCAGCGCATTACAGGGATCTGGGGCCAACGTCCTGACTTTC
cdr3_aa: CSALQGSGANVLTF
j_call: TRBJ2-6
v_call: TRBV29-1
clone_size: few
d_call: -
cdr3_length: 14

cdr3_nt: TGTGCCACCACGGGACAGACGGACACTGAAGCTTTCTTT
cdr3_aa: CATTGQTDTEAFF
j_call: TRBJ1-1
v_call: TRBV15
clone_size: -
d_call: TRBD1
cdr3_length: 13

cdr3_nt: TGTGCCAGCAGTATAGCGGCGGGAAGCGGATACTACAATGAGCAGTTCTTC
cdr3_aa: CASSIAAGSGYYNEQFF
j_call: TRBJ2-1
v_call: TRBV7-2
clone_size: -
d_call: -
cdr3_length: 17

cdr3_nt: TGTGCCAGCAGTCGAGCCGGGCAGCTGCTAGCGGGAGCGAACACCGGGGAGCTGTTTTTT
cdr3_aa: CASSRAGQLLAGANTGELFF
j_call: TRBJ2-2
v_call: TRBV12-3/TRBV12-4
clone_size: -
d_call: TRBD2
cdr3_length: 20

cdr3_nt: TGCAGTGCTAGAGGCGGACAGGTCGGGTATGGTAATCAGCCCCAGCATTTT
cdr3_aa: CSARGGQVGYGNQPQHF
j_call: TRBJ1-5
v_call: TRBV20-1
clone_size: -
d_call: TRBD1
cdr3_length: 17

cdr3_nt: TGTGCCAGCAAAAATAGACATAGGGACGACCCCTACGAGCAGTACTTC
cdr3_aa: CASKNRHRDDPYEQYF
j_call: TRBJ2-7
v_call: TRBV6-1
clone_size: -
d_call: -
cdr3_length: 16

cdr3_nt: TGTGCCAGCAGTCTCCGAACTAGCGGGAGGGACAATGAGCAGTTCTTC
cdr3_aa: CASSLRTSGRDNEQFF
j_call: TRBJ2-1
v_call: TRBV12-3/TRBV12-4
clone_size: few
d_call: TRBD2
cdr3_length: 16

cdr3_nt: TGTGCCAGCAGTTTAAGGAGGGACGAGCAGTACTTC
cdr3_aa: CASSLRRDEQYF
j_call: TRBJ2-7
v_call: TRBV12-3/TRBV12-4
clone_size: -
d_call: -
cdr3_length: 12

cdr3_nt: TGCAGTGCTAGAGATTTCGCTCGGCAAGAGACCCAGTACTTC
cdr3_aa: CSARDFARQETQYF
j_call: TRBJ2-5
v_call: TRBV20-1
clone_size: few
d_call: -
cdr3_length: 14

cdr3_nt: TGTGCCACCAGTGATCCCTCAACAGGGAATGGGTACAATGAGCAGTTCTTC
cdr3_aa: CATSDPSTGNGYNEQFF
j_call: TRBJ2-1
v_call: TRBV24-1
clone_size: -
d_call: -
cdr3_length: 17

cdr3_nt: TGTGCCAGCAGCTTAGGTTTCGACACCTACGAGCAGTACTTC
cdr3_aa: CASSLGFDTYEQYF
j_call: TRBJ2-7
v_call: TRBV7-8
clone_size: few
d_call: -
cdr3_length: 14